This T cell receptor (beta chain) was recorded in a study of cytomegalovirus exposure and HLA in healthy donors (dated by TCRdb to the late 2010s). With respect to the entire study: According to an earlier analysis of several hundred of the donors, some 170 million T cells yielded 117 million unique TCR beta sequences and approximately 300 Gb of sequence data. Besides the first cohort of roughly 700 subjects, a separate validation cohort made up of 120 different subjects was used. To predict cytomegalovirus infection status, the study combined high-throughput TCR immunosequencing, statistical association of individual TCRs with disease status, and machine learning. A later analysis re-analyzed previously published TCR beta repertoires from hundreds of donors and added high-resolution HLA genotyping to study TCR occurrence patterns. An early release that covered roughly 600 HLA-typed donors contained about 300 gigabases of sequencing data and tens of millions of unique TCR sequences. In an earlier analysis of 500 to 650 of the donors, high-throughput TCR beta sequencing was used to judge whether each TCR beta V gene segment behaved as functional or pseudogenic. HLA typing included class I and class II loci at four-digit resolution. The aim of the study was to test whether cataloging public T cell receptors could identify signatures of past pathogen exposure. The study profiled the T cell repertoires of under 850 subjects by immunosequencing and related them to cytomegalovirus serostatus. Every repertoire in the discovery cohort had been generated on one and the same sequencing platform. Rather than using new phenotypic data, the later analysis identified candidate immune exposures from TCR beta sequences and from how often those sequences occurred across donors. Typing coverage varied by locus: about 620-630 donors for A, B, C, DRB1 and DQB1; approximately 520 for DQA1; more than 600 for DPA1; more than 450 for DPB1. A later genetic analysis used genome-wide SNP genotypes for about three fifths of the roughly 700 donors, treating that subset as a discovery cohort. About five DR-DQ haplotypes were treated as single units for association and clustering because of strong linkage in the cohort. Among about 360 genotyped donors of the cohort, an average of roughly 240,000 unique TCR beta nucleotide sequences were sequenced per donor, roughly 18% of them non-productive. Of the 300 to 400 genotyped donors, approximately 80% fell in the genetic ancestry cluster associated with self-reported Caucasian donors. Donor age, sex, ethnicity and CMV serostatus were compiled together with the repertoire data. What the research found in general, with its limitations: The classifier was reported to diagnose cytomegalovirus status with high specificity and sensitivity in both the original and validation cohorts. The cohort was sequenced for TCR beta chains only, and without alpha or paired-chain data the features that could be detected were limited. Across donors, most TCR sequences were observed very rarely, whereas some public TCRs were present in many individuals. Some IMGT-functional V segments, including TRBV6-2 and TRBV6-3, could not be distinguished by the 87-base-pair reads and were therefore excluded. A later analysis found that TCR association rates varied across HLA loci, with DRB1 alleles showing the most associated TCRs and HLA-C alleles the fewest. A further reported finding was that TCR beta sequences accurately predicted the HLA-A and HLA-B alleles for most subjects in the first cohort. An association between a missense DCLRE1C variant and V-gene and J-gene trimming of TCR beta chains was found in a later genetic analysis and replicated in an independent cohort. In vitro tests confirmed that a few of the cytomegalovirus-associated TCR beta chains recognize cytomegalovirus antigens. In a later analysis, most CMV-associated TCR beta chains were found to appear HLA-restricted, with HLA associations seemingly driven largely by CMV exposure. Broadly in line with IMGT annotations, most TCR beta V segments showed up in productive rearrangements about 87% or about 30% of the time in an earlier analysis of around 600 of the donors. In a later analysis, HLA-associated TCR beta chains were found to be more clonally expanded and to have lower generation probabilities than equally common non-associated chains. Strong co-occurrence of HLA alleles, especially DR and DQ, made assigning TCR associations to individual alleles difficult. The only immune exposure information available for the cohort was CMV serostatus. The study listed 150 to 200 TCR beta chains as associated with cytomegalovirus. A later analysis reported that several top co-occurrence clusters appeared linked to parvovirus B19, influenza, CMV and Epstein-Barr virus. Approximately 16 rarely observed V segments, including chromosome 9 orphons, were excluded from the earlier analysis of several hundred of the donors because counts were too low. It was suggested by the authors that the approach could potentially be generalized to other disease states and immunological phenotypes. A later analysis associated 16,951 TCR beta sequences with specific HLA alleles at a false discovery rate of 0.05. In a later genetic analysis, fewer N-insertions in productive TCRs were reported among donors in an Asian-associated ancestry cluster than the approximately 670-donor mean. Because HLA typing was unavailable for some donors at each locus, only the typed subset was used in association tests. A cluster of highly shared sequence variants was judged likely to be a technical artifact of the sequencing pipeline. Linkage disequilibrium might explain the correlated functional status among segregating V segments, but an unknown experimental factor could not be ruled out. Roughly uniform sequencing depth across donors was assumed in presence/absence analyses, although this assumption may not hold.

Libraries were made using the immunoSEQ multiplex PCR assay. For the multiplex PCR, a mixture combining 60 forward primers for TCR Vbeta segments and 13 reverse primers for TCR Jbeta segments was used. A multiplex PCR assay on genomic DNA amplified the CDR3 region of rearranged TCR beta genes. The amplified TCR beta libraries were sequenced on the Illumina HiSeq System as 87-base-pair reads. In the source study's methods: Across the 640 or so repertoires, a later analysis counted some 80 million unique TCR beta chains, about 10 million of which were shared by at least two donors. To remove PCR and sequencing errors, raw reads were error-corrected and collapsed into unique sequences using a nearest-neighbor algorithm that merged closely related sequences. To assign V, D and J gene segments, CDR3 sequences were aligned to IMGT reference sequences. For a sequence to be retained, a match of at least six nucleotides was required to both a V gene segment and a J gene segment. Rearrangements were classified as productive when the CDR3 lacked stop codons and remained in frame with V and J, and all other rearrangements were classified as non-productive. Following IMGT convention, CDR3 was defined as the stretch from the second conserved V-encoded cysteine up to the conserved J-encoded phenylalanine. The earlier analysis of about 610 of the donors excluded any sequence lacking an unambiguous match to a single V gene segment. An earlier analysis of several hundred of the donors called V segments functional above 56.7% productive rearrangements and segregating when the between-donor standard deviation exceeded 5%. To diagnose cytomegalovirus status from the catalog of TCR beta chain sequences, a statistical classification framework was built. A later analysis assigned V and J genes by comparing TCR nucleotide sequences with IMGT/GENE-DB human TR gene sequences. In a later analysis, CDR3 sequences and most-parsimonious VDJ recombination scenarios were assigned using the TCRdist pipeline. A later analysis defined each TCR beta chain by its CDR3 amino acid sequence plus V-gene family, and excluded reads lacking a unique V-gene family. To address suspected cross-contamination and a sequencing artifact, a later analysis removed roughly 580 highly shared, low-generation-probability nucleotide sequences. For each public chain, a later analysis derived a clonal expansion index from normalized ranks of inferred template counts within each repertoire. In a later analysis, generation probabilities were computed with a VDJ recombination model fitted to out-of-frame rearrangements, and the resulting probabilities were checked against IGoR. A later analysis scored TCR-TCR, TCR-HLA and TCR-CMV co-occurrence with hypergeometric tests, applying a repertoire-size bias correction to TCR pairs. A later analysis estimated false discovery rates by permuting HLA or CMV assignments 20 times. In a later analysis, co-occurring TCRs were grouped using DBSCAN, and TCRdist sequence similarity was added for clustering within HLA-allele-positive subsets. Repertoires with fewer than 30,000 or more than 120,000 public chains were left out of co-occurrence clustering, as were roughly five repertoires with anomalous nucleotide sharing. The table was pulled from immuneACCESS by TCRdb, which kept in-frame rearrangements only. Such tables lose some clones; where checked, under half of the loss comes from unresolved V genes, and the rest has no known cause. V, J and clone size were drawn from that table, and D and trimming were deduced from the DNA. The table for this sample lists 80,000 to 100,000 clones; approximately 80% of them were counted only once. Around 3.6% of the sample lies in the top ten.

The CDR3 spans 16 residues, from the cysteine through the phenylalanine. The sequence is cut down to CDR3 DNA, 48 bases in frame from base 1. Per the germline V gene (reference sequence), WNHNN is the CDR1 and SYGVQD is the CDR2. V and J are trimmed by 6 bases and 2 bases, and the gene matches miss 4 bases of the junction. In this sample, this clone turned up once. It lacks a known antigen. Base qualities were left out, and no much larger clone turns up one base away. The cohort comprised some 680 healthy bone marrow donors. All cohort members were sampled while nominally healthy, although unrecorded immune exposures were likely present. The donor was CMV seronegative and was included in the group of several hundred seronegative cohort members. Each donor provided a peripheral blood sample, and peripheral blood mononuclear cells were used for TCR beta sequencing. The Qiagen DNeasy Blood Extraction Kit was used to extract genomic DNA from the blood cell samples.

The chain links TRBV10-1 with TRBJ2-2, with TRBD2 matching 12 junction bases. This clonotype was obtained from a man aged 35-49 years in good health and CMV-seronegative. Sample: PBMCs. The sequenced DNA: TGCGCCAGCAGCAAACTAGCGGGAGGAAACACCGGGGAGCTGTTTTTT. Translated, it gives CASSKLAGGNTGELFF.